The sequence of this T cell receptor (beta chain) was determined in a study of blood T cell repertoires in COVID-19. Study-level background: Samples came from the United States, Italy and Spain, spanning acute and convalescent COVID-19. Sources were T cells, B-cell-depleted T cells, or PBMCs; the material itself was cDNA or gDNA.

From germline, CDR1 is SGHRS and CDR2 YFSETQ. The CDR3 sequence is 14 residues long. V was cut by 4 bases and J by 1 base, with 12 bases left in between. In the original workflow: Reference gene primer amplification in the assay estimated nucleated cell counts. Some clones are missing from TCRdb's copy, which holds only in-frame ones; the method was immunoSEQ multiplex PCR. D and trimming come from the DNA, and the V and J calls and clone size come from that table. The sample includes 80,000 to 100,000 clones, approximately 86% seen only once; the top ten take 22%. Specimen: peripheral blood. The V call is TRBV5-1, the J call TRBJ2-7, with D perhaps TRBD1 (5 bases). The origin of this receptor is a woman of 80 years or more in a cohort sampled during active or convalescent COVID-19. This CDR3 is CASSLQGVSYEQYF. The CDR3 coding sequence is TGCGCCAGCAGCCTCCAGGGTGTGTCCTACGAGCAGTACTTC.